This is a list of T cell receptor beta chains from one sample in a study of radiotherapy plus CTLA-4 blockade in lung cancer. Using immunoSEQ multiplex PCR, the repertoire was profiled, and TCRdb retains in-frame clones only, with some absent. In the table there are some 90,000 clones, around 87% of which are singletons. This specimen was peripheral blood, taken from a patient treated with radiotherapy plus ipilimumab. These TCRs come from a human donor with non-small cell lung cancer who had a partial response to radiotherapy plus ipilimumab. The CDR3 runs from the conserved cysteine through the conserved F or W. A D gene is named only where the DNA matches it firmly. A row's size may be missing; if present it is once, few, many or a size class.

v_gene,abundance,d_gene,j_gene,CDR3nt,CDR3aa
TRBV28,NA,TRBD1,TRBJ2-7,TGTGCCAGCAGTTCCTTTTTGGACAGGTCCTACGAGCAGTACTTC,CASSSFLDRSYEQYF
TRBV6-5,NA,NA,TRBJ2-7,TGTGCCAGCAGTTACAGCAGGGACGAGCAGTACTTC,CASSYSRDEQYF
TRBV18,few,NA,TRBJ1-3,TGTGCCAGCTCACCTGGGCAGACTGGAAACACCATATATTTT,CASSPGQTGNTIYF
TRBV7-2,NA,NA,TRBJ1-2,TGTGCCAGCAGCCTCTCGAGGGACTATGGCTACACCTTC,CASSLSRDYGYTF
TRBV28,few,TRBD1,TRBJ1-2,TGTGCCAGCAGTTTATCCCCGACAGGGAGGCTCTATGGCTACACCTTC,CASSLSPTGRLYGYTF
TRBV18,NA,TRBD1,TRBJ1-5,TGTGCCAGCTCACCTAACACAGGGGCTCAGCCCCAGCATTTT,CASSPNTGAQPQHF
TRBV18,NA,NA,TRBJ1-2,TGTGCCAGCTCAAAGTTGGCCGACTATGGCTACACCTTC,CASSKLADYGYTF
TRBV9,NA,NA,TRBJ1-2,TGTGCCAGCAGCCTAGAGACAGGCCCTAATGGTGGCTACACCTTC,CASSLETGPNGGYTF
TRBV29-1,once,TRBD1,TRBJ2-2,TGCAGCGGACTACAGGGGCGGACCGGGGAGCTGTTTTTT,CSGLQGRTGELFF
TRBV2,once,TRBD2,TRBJ2-3,TGTGCCAGCAGTGGTTGGCTAGCGGGGCCAGATACGCAGTATTTT,CASSGWLAGPDTQYF
TRBV19,NA,TRBD2,TRBJ2-1,TGTGCCAGCTCAGTAGCGGGCTCCTACAATGAGCAGTTCTTC,CASSVAGSYNEQFF
TRBV5-4,NA,NA,TRBJ1-1,TGTGCCAGCAGCTTGGGAGGCGGATTCTTGAACACTGAAGCTTTCTTT,CASSLGGGFLNTEAFF
TRBV28,NA,TRBD2,TRBJ2-3,TGTGCCAGCAGTTCCACCCTCCCTCTAGCGGGAGGCACAGATACGCAGTATTTT,CASSSTLPLAGGTDTQYF
TRBV11-2,NA,NA,TRBJ1-1,TGTGCCAGCAGCCCCCATGTTCGCGTGAACACTGAAGCTTTCTTT,CASSPHVRVNTEAFF
TRBV19,NA,NA,TRBJ2-1,TGTGCCAGTACCCCCCCCGTTAACTCCCCGGGGAATGAGCAGTTCTTC,CASTPPVNSPGNEQFF
TRBV7-2,NA,TRBD2,TRBJ2-1,TGTGCCAGCAGCTTAGCCAACCTAGCGGGTGGCTTCTACAATGAGCAGTTCTTC,CASSLANLAGGFYNEQFF
TRBV7-2,NA,TRBD1,TRBJ2-2,TGTGCCATACCCCCGGGACAGGGTAGAACCGGGGAGCTGTTTTTT,CAIPPGQGRTGELFF
TRBV7-2,NA,NA,TRBJ1-3,TGTGCCAGCAGCCGGGGGGGAACTGGAAACACCATATATTTT,CASSRGGTGNTIYF
TRBV19,NA,NA,TRBJ1-1,TGTGCCAGTAATTTTAGGGGGGGTGGCACTGAAGCTTTCTTT,CASNFRGGGTEAFF
TRBV11-3,few,NA,TRBJ2-1,TGTGCCAGCAGCCCCGGAGGGAGCTCCTACAATGAGCAGTTCTTC,CASSPGGSSYNEQFF
TRBV10-1,once,TRBD2,TRBJ2-1,TGCGCCAGCAGGGGGACTAGAAACAATGAGCAGTTCTTC,CASRGTRNNEQFF
TRBV4-3,NA,NA,TRBJ1-2,TGCGCCAGCAGCCAAGATCCAAGGGAGCCGGGCTATGGCTACACCTTC,CASSQDPREPGYGYTF
TRBV4-2,NA,TRBD2,TRBJ2-3,TGTGCCAGCAGCCAAGATCCTAGCGGGATAAGCACAGATACGCAGTATTTT,CASSQDPSGISTDTQYF
TRBV5-1,NA,NA,TRBJ2-1,TGCGCCAGCAGCTTGCTGCTGGCCCACAATGAGCAGTTCTTC,CASSLLLAHNEQFF
TRBV5-1,NA,TRBD2,TRBJ2-5,TGCGCCAGCAGCTTGGGGCAACTAGCGGGAGGGCAAGAGACCCAGTACTTC,CASSLGQLAGGQETQYF
TRBV11-1,NA,TRBD1,TRBJ1-2,TGTGCCAGCAGCCGAGGGACAGGGCTAGACTATGGCTACACCTTC,CASSRGTGLDYGYTF
TRBV28,once,TRBD2,TRBJ2-1,TGTGCCAGCAGTTTAAGGGGGCGCCGGGCTAGCGGGAGGATTTACAATGAGCAGTTCTTC,CASSLRGRRASGRIYNEQFF
TRBV2,NA,NA,TRBJ2-1,TGTGCCAGCACTAGACGGCCAGATTTGGGGCAGTTCTTC,CASTRRPDLGQFF
TRBV19,NA,NA,TRBJ1-2,TGTGCCAGTAGAGAACAGGGAACTGGGGGCTACACCTTC,CASREQGTGGYTF
TRBV18,once,TRBD1,TRBJ2-1,TGTGCCAGCTCACCCCGGGTTGCGGGACAGGGGTTCAATGAGCAGTTCTTC,CASSPRVAGQGFNEQFF
TRBV7-3,NA,TRBD2,TRBJ2-5,TGTGCCAGCAGCCCCGGGACTAGGCGACAAGAGACCCAGTACTTC,CASSPGTRRQETQYF
TRBV29-1,NA,NA,TRBJ1-1,TGCAGCGTCCTAAGGCAGGGCCTCAACACTGAAGCTTTCTTT,CSVLRQGLNTEAFF
TRBV7-9,few,NA,TRBJ1-1,TGTGCCAGCAGCTCTTCGGGAAGGTGGAGTGGGAGTTTCTTT,CASSSSGRWSGSFF
TRBV5-1,NA,TRBD1,TRBJ1-2,TGCGCCAGCCGCTCGGAGACAGGGGGAGAATATGGCTACACCTTC,CASRSETGGEYGYTF
TRBV11-2,NA,NA,TRBJ1-1,TGTGCCAGCAGCTTTGAGGTCTCTGAAGCTTTCTTT,CASSFEVSEAFF
TRBV27,NA,TRBD2,TRBJ2-2,TGTGCCAGCAGTTTAAACCTAGCGGCGAACACCGGGGAGCTGTTTTTT,CASSLNLAANTGELFF
TRBV4-3,NA,TRBD2,TRBJ2-2,TGCGCCAGCAGCCAATTGTTAGCGGGAGTTAACACCGGGGAGCTGTTTTTT,CASSQLLAGVNTGELFF
TRBV4-1,NA,NA,TRBJ2-1,TGCGCCAGCAGCCAAGCCAGCTCCTACAATGAGCAGTTCTTC,CASSQASSYNEQFF
TRBV7-9,NA,TRBD2,TRBJ2-7,TGTGCCAGCAGCTTACAGGGAGCGGGAGGTTTCGAGCAGTACTTC,CASSLQGAGGFEQYF
TRBV20-1,NA,NA,TRBJ2-1,TGCAGTGCCACTAGCTATGAGCAGTTCTTC,CSATSYEQFF
TRBV7-9,NA,TRBD1,TRBJ2-5,TGTGCCAGCAGCCCTTTATCGGGACAGAAAGAGACCCAGTACTTC,CASSPLSGQKETQYF
TRBV6-5,few,NA,TRBJ1-1,TGTGCCAGCAGTTACTCGAGAGGGAACACTGAAGCTTTCTTT,CASSYSRGNTEAFF
TRBV18,NA,TRBD1,TRBJ2-7,TGTGCCAGCTCCCGCGAACCGGGACAGAGAACCTACGAGCAGTACTTC,CASSREPGQRTYEQYF